This T cell receptor (beta chain) derives from a study of identical twins. All of the donors were Caucasians in good health. Germline assignment: CDR1 SNHLY and CDR2 FYNNEI. Trimming removed 7 bases at V and 7 bases at J, with 13 bases between. This CDR3 has 12 residues. Findings of the study overall: Recombination models fit unrelated individuals' TCR alpha sharing but underestimated twins'.

A few counts support this clonotype. Its matching antigen is unknown. Unique molecular identifiers were in the cDNA, with template-switch universal primer binding. MiXCR, run by TCRdb on the 5' RACE reads, gives a single entry per CDR3 protein. The sample carries hundreds of thousands of distinct CDR3 sequences, about 12% recorded once. This same sample was also part of a study on yellow fever vaccine responses in identical twins.

The V gene is TRBV2, the J gene TRBJ2-5; unclear D gene. Sequencing used PBMCs. This receptor was taken from a woman aged 18-29 years in good health. In DNA, the CDR3 is TGTGCCAGCATGGACGAACGTCCGACCCAGTACTTC. This sequence encodes CASMDERPTQYF.